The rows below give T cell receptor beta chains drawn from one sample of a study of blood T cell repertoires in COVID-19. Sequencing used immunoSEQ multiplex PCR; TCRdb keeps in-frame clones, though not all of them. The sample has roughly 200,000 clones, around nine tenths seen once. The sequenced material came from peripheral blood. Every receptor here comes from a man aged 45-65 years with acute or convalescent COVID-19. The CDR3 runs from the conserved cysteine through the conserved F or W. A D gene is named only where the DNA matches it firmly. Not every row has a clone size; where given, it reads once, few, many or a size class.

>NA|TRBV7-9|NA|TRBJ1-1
TGTGCCAGCAGCCGAGGAGTGAACACTGAAGCTTTCTTT
CASSRGVNTEAFF
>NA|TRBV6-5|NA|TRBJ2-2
TGTGCCAGCAGTTACGCAGGGGGGCACGGGGAGCTGTTTTTT
CASSYAGGHGELFF
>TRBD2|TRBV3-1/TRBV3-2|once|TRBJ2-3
TGTGCCAGCAGCCAAGATACAGCGGGGGGGCAAGATACGCAGTATTTT
CASSQDTAGGQDTQYF
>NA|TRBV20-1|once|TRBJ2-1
TGCAGTGCTCGTGGACAGGGGGCAAGACTAGCGGGAAATGAGCAGTTCTTC
CSARGQGARLAGNEQFF
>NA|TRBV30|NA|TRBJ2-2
TGTGCCTGGAGTGTACTATTTGACACCGGGGAGCTGTTTTTT
CAWSVLFDTGELFF
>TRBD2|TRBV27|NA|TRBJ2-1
TGTGCCAGCAGTTCCGGGACTAGCGCCTACAATGAGCAGTTCTTC
CASSSGTSAYNEQFF
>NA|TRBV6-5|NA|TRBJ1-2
TGTGCCAGCAGTTACGGCGAGGGAAACTATGGCTACACCTTC
CASSYGEGNYGYTF
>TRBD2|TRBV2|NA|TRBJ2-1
TGTGCCAGCCGACGTTCGGGAGGTGAGCAGTTCTTC
CASRRSGGEQFF
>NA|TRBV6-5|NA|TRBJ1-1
TGTGCCAGCACCCTAGTGGTGATGGTGAACACTGAAGCTTTCTTT
CASTLVVMVNTEAFF
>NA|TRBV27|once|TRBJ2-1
TGTGCCAGCAGCCCCGGGATCCTAGGCAATGAGCAGTTCTTC
CASSPGILGNEQFF
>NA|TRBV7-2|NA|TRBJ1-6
TGTGCCAGCAGCTTAGCGGCAAACGGGGAATATAATTCACCCCTCCACTTT
CASSLAANGEYNSPLHF
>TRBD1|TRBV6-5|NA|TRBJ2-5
TGTGCCAGCAGTTCTAACAGGGGCAAAATCAAGACCCAGTACTTC
CASSSNRGKIKTQYF
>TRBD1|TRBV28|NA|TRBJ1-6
TGTGCCAGCAGTCCAGGGACAGGGAATAATTCACCCCTCCACTTT
CASSPGTGNNSPLHF
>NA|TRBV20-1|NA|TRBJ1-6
TGCAGTGCTTCCAGTAATTCACCCCTCCACTTT
CSASSNSPLHF
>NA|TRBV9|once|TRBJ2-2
TGTGCCAGCAGCGTATATCAGTCTCCCGGGGAGCTGTTTTTT
CASSVYQSPGELFF
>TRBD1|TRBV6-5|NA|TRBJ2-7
TGTGCCAGCAGTAACCCGGGACAGGGGACCTACGAGCAGTACTTC
CASSNPGQGTYEQYF
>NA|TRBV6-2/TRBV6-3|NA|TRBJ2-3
TGTGCCAGCAGTACCGGGACTCGACGCACAGATACGCAGTATTTT
CASSTGTRRTDTQYF
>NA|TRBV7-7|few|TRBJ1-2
TGTGCTAGCAGCTTAGGAGACCTTGGGACATATGGCTACACCTTC
CASSLGDLGTYGYTF
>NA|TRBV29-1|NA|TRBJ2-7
TGCAGCGTTGAAGCCACATTGGGGACACACTACGAGCAGTACTTC
CSVEATLGTHYEQYF
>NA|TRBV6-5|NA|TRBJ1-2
TGTGCCAGCAGATCAGAATGGACAGCTAACTATGGCTACACCTTC
CASRSEWTANYGYTF
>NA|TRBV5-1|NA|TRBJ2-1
TGCGCCAGCAGCTTGGGAATGAGGTCCTACAATGAGCAGTTCTTC
CASSLGMRSYNEQFF
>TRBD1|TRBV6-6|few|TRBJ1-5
TGTGCCAGCACCCCGACAGGGAGTGACAATCAGCCCCAGCATTTT
CASTPTGSDNQPQHF
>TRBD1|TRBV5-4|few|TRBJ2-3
TGTGCCAGCAGCGGATCCGGGACAGGGGTTACAATGGACCAGTATTTT
CASSGSGTGVTMDQYF
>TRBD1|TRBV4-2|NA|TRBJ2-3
TGTGCCAGCAGCCAATACTGGACAGGTCGAGATACGCAGTATTTT
CASSQYWTGRDTQYF
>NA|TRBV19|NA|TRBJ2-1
TGTGCCAGTAGCCGGACACAAACCCCCAATGAGCAGTTCTTC
CASSRTQTPNEQFF
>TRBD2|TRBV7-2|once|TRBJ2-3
TGTGCCAGCAGCCCTAGCGGGGGGGCAGCAGATACGCAGTATTTT
CASSPSGGAADTQYF
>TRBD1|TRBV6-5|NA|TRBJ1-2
TGTGCCAGCAGTTACCTTGCCAGGACAGGGCGCGTCAACACCTTC
CASSYLARTGRVNTF
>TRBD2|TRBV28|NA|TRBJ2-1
TGTGCCAGCAGTTTACAACTAGCGGTTGATTACAATGAGCAGTTCTTC
CASSLQLAVDYNEQFF
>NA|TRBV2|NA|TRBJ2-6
TGTGCCAGCAGTCGAGCTGGGGCCAACGTCCTGACTTTC
CASSRAGANVLTF
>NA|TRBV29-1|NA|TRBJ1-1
TGCAGCGTTGTTCAGGGATCCACTGAAGCTTTCTTT
CSVVQGSTEAFF
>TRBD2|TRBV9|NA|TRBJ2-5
TGTGCCAGCAGCGTAGGGGCTAGCGGGAGCCTACAAGAGACCCAGTACTTC
CASSVGASGSLQETQYF
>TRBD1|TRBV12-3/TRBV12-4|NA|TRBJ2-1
TGTGCCAGCAGGACGACAGGGAATGAGCAGTTCTTC
CASRTTGNEQFF
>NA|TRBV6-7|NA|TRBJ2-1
TGTGCCACTTCTACGGGTCGTGCGGGGGAGCAGTTCTTC
CATSTGRAGEQFF
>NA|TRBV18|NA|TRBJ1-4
TGTGCCAGCTCATCGAACAGGGCAACTAATGAAAAACTGTTTTTT
CASSSNRATNEKLFF
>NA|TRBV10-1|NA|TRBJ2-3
TGCGCCAGGAGGTCCGGCGACGGTACGCAGTATTTT
CARRSGDGTQYF
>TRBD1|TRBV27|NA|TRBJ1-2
TGTGCCAGCAGTCTCACCCAGGGGGCAGGGTATGGCTACACCTTC
CASSLTQGAGYGYTF
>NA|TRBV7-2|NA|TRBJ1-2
TGTGCCAGCATCCTCTCCCCACCGGGTGGCTACACCTTC
CASILSPPGGYTF
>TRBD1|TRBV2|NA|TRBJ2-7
TGTGCCAGCGGGAGGACAGGGGGCTCTTGGGAGCAGTACTTC
CASGRTGGSWEQYF
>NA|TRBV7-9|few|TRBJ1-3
TGTGCCAGCAGCTTTACTAGAACGGATAGAGGAAACACCATATATTTT
CASSFTRTDRGNTIYF
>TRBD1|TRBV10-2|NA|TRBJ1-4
TGCGCCAGCAGTGAACCAGGGGGCGGTGAAAAACTGTTTTTT
CASSEPGGGEKLFF
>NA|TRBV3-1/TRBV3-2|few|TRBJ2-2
TGTGCCAGCAGCCGTCGGGACTTATCCACCGGGGAGCTGTTTTTT
CASSRRDLSTGELFF
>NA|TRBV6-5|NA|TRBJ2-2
TGTGCCAGCAGCAAACAGACAGGACCGGGCGGGGAGCTGTTTTTT
CASSKQTGPGGELFF
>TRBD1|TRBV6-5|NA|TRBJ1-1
TGTGCCAGCACCACCGGGACAGGGGGCTATGAAGCTTTCTTT
CASTTGTGGYEAFF
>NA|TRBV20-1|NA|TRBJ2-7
TGCAGTGCCCTCGCCGTAGCCGAGCAGTACTTC
CSALAVAEQYF
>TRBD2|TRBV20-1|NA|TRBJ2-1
TGCAGTGCTAGTGTTGCGGGAGTCGAAAATGAGCAGTTCTTC
CSASVAGVENEQFF
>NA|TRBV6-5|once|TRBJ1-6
TGTGCCAGCACTACAGCAAATTCACCCCTCCACTTT
CASTTANSPLHF
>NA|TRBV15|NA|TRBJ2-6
TGTGCCACCAGCAGAGATCTTACTGGGGCCAACGTCCTGACTTTC
CATSRDLTGANVLTF
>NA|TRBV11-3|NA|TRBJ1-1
TGTGCCAGCAGCCGAACGGGAACCACTGAAGCTTTCTTT
CASSRTGTTEAFF
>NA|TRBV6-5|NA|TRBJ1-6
TGTGCCAGCAGTCAATCACAGGGCAGCAATTCACCCCTCCACTTT
CASSQSQGSNSPLHF
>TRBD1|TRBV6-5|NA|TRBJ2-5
TGTGCCAGCAGTTTTCTCGCAGGCAGGGGGCAAGAGACCCAGTACTTC
CASSFLAGRGQETQYF
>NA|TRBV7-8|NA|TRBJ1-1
TGTGCCAGCAGCTCACGGTTGCACACTGAAGCTTTCTTT
CASSSRLHTEAFF
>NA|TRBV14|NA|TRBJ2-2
TGTGCCAGCAGCCGCGGATCAAACGGGGAGCTGTTTTTT
CASSRGSNGELFF
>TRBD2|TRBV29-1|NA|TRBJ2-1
TGCAGCGTTGTCCCCGGGACTAGCGGGGCCTCCTACAATGAGCAGTTCTTC
CSVVPGTSGASYNEQFF
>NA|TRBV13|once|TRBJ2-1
TGTGCCAGCGAACCCGAAGTAGCCCCCTACAATGAGCAGTTCTTC
CASEPEVAPYNEQFF
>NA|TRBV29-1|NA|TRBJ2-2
TGCAGTGCGAGGGAACCGGGACTGAACACCGGGGAGCTGTTTTTT
CSAREPGLNTGELFF
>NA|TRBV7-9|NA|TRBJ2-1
TGTGCCAGCAGCTTAGCGGAGACCCCTAGGAGGAATGAGCAGTTCTTC
CASSLAETPRRNEQFF
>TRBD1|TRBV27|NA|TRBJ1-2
TGTGCCAGCAGTCCACGCCAGGGGGCCTACTATGGCTACACCTTC
CASSPRQGAYYGYTF
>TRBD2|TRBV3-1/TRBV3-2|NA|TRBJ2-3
TGTGCCAGTTCAACTAGCGGGCCAGATACGCAGTATTTT
CASSTSGPDTQYF